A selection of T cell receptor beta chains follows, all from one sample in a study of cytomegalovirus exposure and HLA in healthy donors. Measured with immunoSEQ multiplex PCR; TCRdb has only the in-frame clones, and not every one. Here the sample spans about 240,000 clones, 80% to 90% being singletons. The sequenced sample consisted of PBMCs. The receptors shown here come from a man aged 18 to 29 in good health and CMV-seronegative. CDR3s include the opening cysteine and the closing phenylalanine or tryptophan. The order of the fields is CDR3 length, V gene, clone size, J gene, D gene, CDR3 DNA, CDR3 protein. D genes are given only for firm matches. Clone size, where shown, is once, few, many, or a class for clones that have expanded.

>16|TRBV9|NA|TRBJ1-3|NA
TGTGCCAGCAGCGTAGTAGGGGAGGCGGCTGGAAACACCATATATTTT
CASSVVGEAAGNTIYF
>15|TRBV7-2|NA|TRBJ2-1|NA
TGTGCCAGCAGCGTCCTAGGCAGCTCCCACAATGAGCAGTTCTTC
CASSVLGSSHNEQFF
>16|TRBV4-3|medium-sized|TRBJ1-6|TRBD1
TGCGCCAGCAGCCAAGTTTCGGGGACAGGGGGGTCACCCCTCCACTTT
CASSQVSGTGGSPLHF
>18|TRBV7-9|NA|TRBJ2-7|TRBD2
TGTGCCAGCAGCGCCAAACCTTCTAGCGGGGGGGAATCCTACGAGCAGTACTTC
CASSAKPSSGGESYEQYF
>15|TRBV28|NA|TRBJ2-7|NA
TGTGCCAGCAGTTTGATTGCCGGCGGGAACTACGAGCAGTACTTC
CASSLIAGGNYEQYF
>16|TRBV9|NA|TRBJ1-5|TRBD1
TGTGCCAGCAGCGGAGGCCCAAAGGGACAGGCTCAGCCCCAGCATTTT
CASSGGPKGQAQPQHF
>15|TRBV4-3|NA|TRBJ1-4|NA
TGCGCCAGCAGCCAGCGGGATGCAACTAATGAAAAACTGTTTTTT
CASSQRDATNEKLFF
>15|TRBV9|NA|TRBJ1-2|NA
TGTGCCAGCAGCGAGGGGCCAGGTTCCTCGTATGGCTACACCTTC
CASSEGPGSSYGYTF
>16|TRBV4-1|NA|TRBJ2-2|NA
TGCGCCAGCAGCCAAGAGAGTACGTGGAACACCGGGGAGCTGTTTTTT
CASSQESTWNTGELFF
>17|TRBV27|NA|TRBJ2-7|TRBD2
TGTGCCAGCAGTTTAAGGTTGAGAGCGGGAGATGAGCCCGAGCAGTACTTC
CASSLRLRAGDEPEQYF
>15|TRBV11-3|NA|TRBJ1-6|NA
TGTGCCAGCAGCTTAGACAGGCGCGATAATTCACCCCTCCACTTT
CASSLDRRDNSPLHF
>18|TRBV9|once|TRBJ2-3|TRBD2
TGTGCCAGCAGCGGTAGCGGGGGGGCCTTTATCAGGACAGATACGCAGTATTTT
CASSGSGGAFIRTDTQYF
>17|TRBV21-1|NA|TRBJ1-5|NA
TGTGCCAGCAGCAAAGATCGCGGGGGGCGGGGTAATCAGCCCCAGCATTTT
CASSKDRGGRGNQPQHF
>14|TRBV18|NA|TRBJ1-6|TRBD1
TGTGCCAGCTCACCATCAGGGGGCTTATCACCCCTCCACTTT
CASSPSGGLSPLHF
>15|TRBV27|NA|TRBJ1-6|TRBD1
TGTGCCAGCAGCCCCTCTGGGACAGGGGGTTCACCCCTCCACTTT
CASSPSGTGGSPLHF
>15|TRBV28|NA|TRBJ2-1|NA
TGTGCCAGCAGTTTCGAGCGGGTGGGCTACAATGAGCAGTTCTTC
CASSFERVGYNEQFF
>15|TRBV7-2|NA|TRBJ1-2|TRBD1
TGTGCCAGCAGCACCCGCGGCCAGGGGGCGCGAGGCTACACCTTC
CASSTRGQGARGYTF
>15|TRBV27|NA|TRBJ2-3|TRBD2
TGTGCCAGCAGCACCGGGGGGGCCGTTCCAGATACGCAGTATTTT
CASSTGGAVPDTQYF
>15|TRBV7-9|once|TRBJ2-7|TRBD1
TGTGCCAGCAGCTTAGCCGCGGGACAGGGCTACGAGCAGTACTTC
CASSLAAGQGYEQYF
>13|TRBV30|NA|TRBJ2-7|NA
TGTGCCTGGAGGGGGGGACAGTCCTACGAGCAGTACTTC
CAWRGGQSYEQYF
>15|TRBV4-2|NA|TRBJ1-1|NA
TGTGCCAGCAGCCAAGCTAGGGGCGAGGCGACTGAAGCTTTCTTT
CASSQARGEATEAFF
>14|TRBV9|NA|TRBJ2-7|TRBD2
TGTGCCAGCAGCTCCAGCGGGAGCTCCTACGAGCAGTACTTC
CASSSSGSSYEQYF
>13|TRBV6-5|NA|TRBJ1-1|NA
TGTGCCAGCTCATTTGGACAGAACACTGAAGCTTTCTTT
CASSFGQNTEAFF
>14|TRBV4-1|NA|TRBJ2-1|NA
TGCGCCAGCAGCCAAGTTCGGAGGGACAATGAGCAGTTCTTC
CASSQVRRDNEQFF
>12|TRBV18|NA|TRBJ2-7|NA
TGTGCCAGCTCATCAGGGGAAGGGGAGCAGTACTTC
CASSSGEGEQYF
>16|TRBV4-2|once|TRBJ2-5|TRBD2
TGTGCCAGCAGCCAAGATATGGGAGGGCCCCAAGAGACCCAGTACTTC
CASSQDMGGPQETQYF
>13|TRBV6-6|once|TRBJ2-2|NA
TGTGCCAGCGCCATTAGCCTCAACGGGGAGCTGTTTTTT
CASAISLNGELFF
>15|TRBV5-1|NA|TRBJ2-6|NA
TGCGCCAGCAGCCTAGACAGGACTGGGGCCAACGTCCTGACTTTC
CASSLDRTGANVLTF
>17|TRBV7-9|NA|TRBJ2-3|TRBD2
TGTGCCAGCAGCCGAGGCCTAGCGGGGGGGCCCCCAGATACGCAGTATTTT
CASSRGLAGGPPDTQYF
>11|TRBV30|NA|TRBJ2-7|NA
TGTGCCTGGAGTCGTTCCCACGAGCAGTACTTC
CAWSRSHEQYF
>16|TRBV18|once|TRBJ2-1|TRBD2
TGTGCCAGCTCACCCACCTGGGGGGGAAGGGACAATGAGCAGTTCTTC
CASSPTWGGRDNEQFF
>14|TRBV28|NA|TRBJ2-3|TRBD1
TGTGCCAGCCAGACAGGGTTTAGCACAGATACGCAGTATTTT
CASQTGFSTDTQYF
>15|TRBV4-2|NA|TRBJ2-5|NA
TGTGCCAGCAGCCAATGGTTGGACAGCAAAGAGACCCAGTACTTC
CASSQWLDSKETQYF
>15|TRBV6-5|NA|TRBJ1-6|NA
TGTGCCGGCCTTTGGGGGGAGGGATACCCCTCACCCCTCCACTTT
CAGLWGEGYPSPLHF
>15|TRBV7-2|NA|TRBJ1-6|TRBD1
TGTGCCAGCAGCTTTCGGGGGACAGCGGATTCACCCCTCCACTTT
CASSFRGTADSPLHF
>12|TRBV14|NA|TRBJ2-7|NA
TGTGCCAGCAGCCAAGGGCAGATCGAGCAGTACTTC
CASSQGQIEQYF
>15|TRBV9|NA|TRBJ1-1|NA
TGTGCCAGCAGCGTAGTTCCAGTATCCAACACTGAAGCTTTCTTT
CASSVVPVSNTEAFF
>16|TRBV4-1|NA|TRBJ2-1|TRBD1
TGCGCCAGCAGCCTCGCTTCCGGGACAGCATACAATGAGCAGTTCTTC
CASSLASGTAYNEQFF
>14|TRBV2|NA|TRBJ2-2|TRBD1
TGTGCCAGCAGTGTAGTACAGGGGACCGGGGAGCTGTTTTTT
CASSVVQGTGELFF
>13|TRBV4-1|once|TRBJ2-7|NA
TGCGCCAGCAGCCAAGTTGGCAGATACGAGCAGTACTTC
CASSQVGRYEQYF
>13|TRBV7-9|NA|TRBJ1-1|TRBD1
TGTGCCAGCAGCATAGGACAGGGCACTGAAGCTTTCTTT
CASSIGQGTEAFF
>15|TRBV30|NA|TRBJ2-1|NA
TGTGCCTGGAGTGATGGGCAGGGGGGCTACAATGAGCAGTTCTTC
CAWSDGQGGYNEQFF
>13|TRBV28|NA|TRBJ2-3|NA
TGTGCCAGCAGTCCGGGGGGCGCAGATACGCAGTATTTT
CASSPGGADTQYF
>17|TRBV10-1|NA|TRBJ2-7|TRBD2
TGCGCCAGCAGTGAGTCTATAGGGGAGGGCCCTTTCCACGAGCAGTACTTC
CASSESIGEGPFHEQYF
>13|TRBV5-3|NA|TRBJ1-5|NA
TGTGCCAGAAGCTTAGGGGGAACTCAGCCCCAGCATTTT
CARSLGGTQPQHF
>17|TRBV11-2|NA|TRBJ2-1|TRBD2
TGTGCCAGCAGCCACTATTCTAGCGGGTGGGGCTACAATGAGCAGTTCTTC
CASSHYSSGWGYNEQFF
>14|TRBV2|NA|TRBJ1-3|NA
TGTGCCAGCAGTTACTCGGGAACCGGAAACACCATATATTTT
CASSYSGTGNTIYF
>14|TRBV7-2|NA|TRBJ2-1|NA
TGTGCCAGCAGCCCAGACAGTTCCTACAATGAGCAGTTCTTC
CASSPDSSYNEQFF